This entry features one T cell receptor (beta chain) sequence. Its antigen remains unknown. TCRdb itself ran the 5' RACE reads through MiXCR, one entry per CDR3 protein. The table has 100,000 to 150,000 distinct CDR3 sequences, about 10% seen once. The data belong to a study of CD8 T cells in ankylosing spondylitis. Study-wide findings and caveats: Blood of patients with ankylosing spondylitis appeared to be characterized by a TCR beta motif of about 8 highly homologous variants. Disease-linked clones reportedly concentrated significantly in matched ankylosing spondylitis synovial fluid.

Germline loops: CDR1 SGHRS, CDR2 YFSETQ. CDR3 length: 12 amino acids. V lost 2 bases to trimming and J lost 5 bases, with 6 bases between them. This clonotype originated in a female donor with ankylosing spondylitis or in good health (not recorded which). The sequenced sample was blood, either unsorted or a sorted T cell fraction (not recorded which). The V and J genes are TRBV5-1 and TRBJ2-3; D is uncertain. CDR3 sequence (DNA): TGCGCCAGCAGCTTTACAGAAGATACGCAGTATTTT. Protein sequence: CASSFTEDTQYF.